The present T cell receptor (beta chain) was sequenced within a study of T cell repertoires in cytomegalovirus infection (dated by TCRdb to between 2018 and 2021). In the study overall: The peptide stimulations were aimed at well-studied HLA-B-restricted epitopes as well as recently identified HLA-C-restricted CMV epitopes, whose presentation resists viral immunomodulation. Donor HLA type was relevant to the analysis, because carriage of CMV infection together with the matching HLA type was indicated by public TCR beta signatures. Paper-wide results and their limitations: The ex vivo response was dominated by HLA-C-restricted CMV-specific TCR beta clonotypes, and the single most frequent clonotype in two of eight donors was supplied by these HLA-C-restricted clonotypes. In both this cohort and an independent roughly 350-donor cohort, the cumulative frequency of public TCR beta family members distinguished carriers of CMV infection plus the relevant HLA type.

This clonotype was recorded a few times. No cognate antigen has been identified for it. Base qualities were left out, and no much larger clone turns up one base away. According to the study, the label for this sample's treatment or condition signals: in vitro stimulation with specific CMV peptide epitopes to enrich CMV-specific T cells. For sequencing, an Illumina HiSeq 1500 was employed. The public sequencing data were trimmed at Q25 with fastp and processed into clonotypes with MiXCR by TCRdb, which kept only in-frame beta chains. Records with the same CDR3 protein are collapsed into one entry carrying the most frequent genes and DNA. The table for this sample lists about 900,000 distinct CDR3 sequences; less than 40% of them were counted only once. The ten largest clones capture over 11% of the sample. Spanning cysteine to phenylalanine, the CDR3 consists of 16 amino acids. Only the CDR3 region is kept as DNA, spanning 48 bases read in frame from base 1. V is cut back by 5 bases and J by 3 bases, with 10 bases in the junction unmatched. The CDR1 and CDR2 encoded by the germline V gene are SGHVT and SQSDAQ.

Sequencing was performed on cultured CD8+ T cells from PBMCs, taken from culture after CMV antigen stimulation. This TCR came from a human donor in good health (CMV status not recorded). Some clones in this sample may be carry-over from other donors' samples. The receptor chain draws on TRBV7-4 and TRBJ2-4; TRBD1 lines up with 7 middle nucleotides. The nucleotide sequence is TGTGCCAGCAGCGTGACAGGGACGGAAGACAAAAACATTCAGTACTTC. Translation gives CASSVTGTEDKNIQYF.